The 21 T cell receptor beta chains presented below share a single source sample, sequenced in a study of blood T cell repertoires in COVID-19. This table comes from immunoSEQ multiplex PCR, and its TCRdb copy is limited to in-frame clones, with some not included. This sample has tens of thousands of clones, with 80% found just once. Source material: peripheral blood. All receptors derive from an elderly woman with active or convalescent COVID-19.

The J gene is TRBJ2-7, the V gene TRBV10-3; 12 nucleotides agree with TRBD1. The trim removed 9 bases at V and 6 bases at J, leaving 9 bases unmatched. The CDR3 loop spans 14 amino acids. The germline V gene encodes CDR1 ENHRY and CDR2 SYGVKD. The DNA for the CDR3 is TGTGCCATACACCCCGGGACAGGGGGCGGCGAGCAGTACTTC. It translates to CAIHPGTGGGEQYF.

This sequence joins TRBV30 and TRBJ2-7; the D gene is possibly TRBD2 (5 bases). Germline CDR1 is GTSNPN and CDR2 is SVGIG (reference sequence). V lost 0 bases to trimming and J lost 6 bases, with 12 bases between them. CDR3 length: 13 residues. CDR3 in DNA: TGTGCCTGGAGTGTGTCAAGAGGGAGCGAGCAGTACTTC. Translating it yields CAWSVSRGSEQYF.

The gene calls are TRBV9 and TRBJ2-2; 8 bases align to TRBD2. The junction had 8 bases not matched to a gene; V was cut back by 4 bases and J by 6 bases. The length of the CDR3 is 15 residues. CDR1 and CDR2 from the germline V gene are SGDLS and YYNGEE. Here the CDR3 reads CASSPGTSRSGELFF. The CDR3 DNA is TGTGCCAGCAGCCCGGGGACTAGTAGGTCCGGGGAGCTGTTTTTT.

V is TRBV25-1 and J is TRBJ1-2; tentatively, D is TRBD1 (5 bases). Germline-derived CDR1 and CDR2 are MGHDK and SYGVNS. The CDR3 contains 12 residues. Between the trimmed V and J ends, which lost 2 bases and 7 bases, there was a span of 8 bases. CDR3 region: CASSEAGVGYTF. CDR3 DNA sequence: TGTGCCAGCAGTGAAGCGGGGGTTGGCTACACCTTC.

The rearrangement uses TRBV7-8 and TRBJ1-1; D is ambiguous. CDR1 and CDR2 from the germline V gene are SGHVS and FQNEAQ. CDR3 length: 17 amino acids. The V end lost 1 base, the J end lost 0 bases, and 15 bases lay between the germline ends. DNA of the CDR3: TGTGCCAGCAGCTTAGACGGTTATAACTTTATGAACACTGAAGCTTTCTTT. This sequence encodes CASSLDGYNFMNTEAFF.

The chain joins TRBV3-1 (or the pseudogene TRBV3-2) to TRBJ2-1; a possible D gene is TRBD2 (5 bases). Trimming stripped 0 bases from V and 5 bases from J, with 17 bases between. CDR3 size: 17 residues. Germline CDR1 and CDR2: LGHDT and YNNKEL (reference sequence). CDR3 DNA sequence: TGTGCCAGCAGCCAAGAGAGGATCATGGAGGTAAACAATGAGCAGTTCTTC. Translation: CASSQERIMEVNNEQFF.

The chain joins TRBV28 to TRBJ2-4; 9 positions agree with TRBD1. Germline-derived CDR1 and CDR2 are MDHEN and SYDVKM. Trimming at V came to 5 bases and at J to 7 bases, leaving 3 bases not matched to a gene. The CDR3 is 13 amino acids. The DNA of the CDR3 is TGTGCCAGCAGTCTAGGACAGGGGAACATTCAGTACTTC. This translates into CASSLGQGNIQYF.

The chain is built from TRBV5-1 and TRBJ1-1; the D is unclear. The CDR3 has 15 amino acids. Germline values: CDR1 SGHRS, CDR2 YFSETQ. Trimming took 4 bases from V and 0 from J, leaving 13 bases between them. This CDR3 reads CASSGTRGMNTEAFF. CDR3 DNA: TGCGCCAGCAGCGGTACCAGAGGTATGAACACTGAAGCTTTCTTT.

The chain is built from TRBV7-2 and TRBJ2-4; 7 positions agree with TRBD2. Germline assignment: CDR1 SGHTA and CDR2 FQGNSA. The CDR3 runs 16 residues. With 1 base clipped from V and 2 bases from J, the junction kept 5 bases outside the gene matches. CDR3 DNA: TGTGCCAGCAGCTTAGAAAGGGAGGGAACCAAAAACATTCAGTACTTC. This translates into CASSLEREGTKNIQYF.

This rearrangement joins TRBV29-1 to TRBJ2-3; TRBD1 agrees at 8 bases. The CDR3 runs to 14 residues. The V and J ends lost 7 bases and 6 bases, in that order; junction bases with no gene match: 12. CDR1 is SQVTM, CDR2 ANQGSEA, per germline. CDR3 bases: TGCAGCGCTAGGGGGACAGGACCCTGGGATACGCAGTATTTT. Its translation: CSARGTGPWDTQYF.

The chain uses TRBV7-2 and TRBJ2-5, with D perhaps TRBD1 (6 bases). There are 13 residues in the CDR3. V was shortened by 1 base and J by 4 bases, with 7 bases between the two germline ends. Germline CDR1 and CDR2: SGHTA and FQGNSA. The CDR3 DNA follows: TGTGCCAGCAGCTTAGGACAGGTAGAGACCCAGTACTTC. This sequence encodes CASSLGQVETQYF.

This clone was detected a few times. The rearrangement uses TRBV5-1 and TRBJ1-2; 10 positions agree with TRBD1. In germline, CDR1 is SGHRS, CDR2 YFSETQ. V was pared by 5 bases and J by 8 bases, with 6 bases of the junction left unmatched. This CDR3 has 13 amino acids. CDR3 protein: CASRIGQGGGYTF. The CDR3, as DNA: TGCGCCAGCAGGATTGGACAGGGGGGAGGCTACACCTTC.

This clone was seen once. The rearrangement links TRBV4-1 to TRBJ2-2, with TRBD2 identical over 7 bases. The CDR3 contains 14 residues. The germline gives CDR1 MGHRA, CDR2 YSYEKL. The V segment lost 6 bases and the J segment 5 bases; nucleotides outside the gene matches: 6. In nucleotides, the CDR3 is TGCGCCAGCAGACACTGGGGGGGAACCGGGGAGCTGTTTTTT. Translated, it gives CASRHWGGTGELFF.

The chain links TRBV7-2 to TRBJ2-3; the match to TRBD2 covers 9 bases. Germline V CDR1 and CDR2: SGHTA, FQGNSA. The trim removed 2 bases at V and 5 bases at J, leaving 11 bases unmatched. CDR3 length: 17 residues. The CDR3: CASSLSLGAGGEDTQYF. CDR3 coding DNA: TGTGCCAGCAGCTTAAGCCTCGGAGCGGGGGGAGAAGATACGCAGTATTTT.

This chain joins TRBV28 and TRBJ2-7; D is unresolved. V was trimmed by 6 bases and J by 1 base, leaving 7 bases between them. This CDR3 contains 12 residues. Germline CDR1 MDHEN, CDR2 SYDVKM. CDR3 in DNA: TGTGCCAGCAGAGGCGGATCCTACGAGCAGTACTTC. This gives the protein CASRGGSYEQYF. Complete variable domain (other parts from reference TRBV28 and TRBJ2-7): DVKVTQSSRYLVKRTGEKVFLECVQDMDHENMFWYRQDPGLGLRLIYFSYDVKMKEKGDIPEGYSVSREKKERFSLILESASTNQTSMYLCASRGGSYEQYFGPGTRLTVT.

The chain recombines TRBV7-2 with TRBJ1-1, with D perhaps TRBD1 (6 bases). V was cut by 4 bases and J by 4 bases, with 16 bases left in between. The CDR3 is made up of 15 amino acids. The germline V gene has CDR1 SGHTA and CDR2 FQGNSA. The CDR3 bases are TGTGCCAGCAGCTCTACGGGGGGGCCGGGCACTGAAGCTTTCTTT. Its protein is CASSSTGGPGTEAFF.

The chain uses TRBV28 and TRBJ1-5; TRBD1 might be the D (5 bases). Germline lookup yields CDR1 MDHEN and CDR2 SYDVKM. There are 15 residues in the CDR3. V lost 10 bases and J 0 bases, leaving 16 bases between the germline ends. The CDR3 loop reads CATWGGQASNQPQHF. CDR3 coding DNA: TGTGCCACTTGGGGGGGTCAGGCTAGCAATCAGCCCCAGCATTTT.

The genes are TRBV7-2 and TRBJ2-3; 13 nucleotides match TRBD2. CDR1 and CDR2 (germline): SGHTA, FQGNSA. CDR3 length: 15 amino acids. V lost 3 bases and J lost 6; bases outside the gene matches: 3. CDR3 sequence (DNA): TGTGCCAGCAGCTTCACTAGCGGGAGGGCGGATACGCAGTATTTT. Its protein is CASSFTSGRADTQYF.

This clone was observed a handful of times. This chain joins TRBV7-9 and TRBJ2-5, with 7 positions matching TRBD2. Unmatched junction bases numbered 19, after V lost 7 bases and J lost 2 bases. Germline V CDR1 and CDR2: SEHNR, FQNEAQ (reference sequence). The CDR3 spans 18 residues. As DNA, the CDR3 is TGTGCCAGCAAATCAGTCAAAACGGGGGGACCACCTCAAGAGACCCAGTACTTC. Translation gives CASKSVKTGGPPQETQYF.

This chain uses TRBV6-5 with TRBJ2-1; TRBD2 matches 8 bases. The CDR3 extends over 15 amino acids. Germline CDR1 reads MNHEY; CDR2 reads SVGAGI. The trim removed 6 bases at V and 0 bases at J, leaving 4 bases unmatched. The CDR3 protein is CASRSSGGSYNEQFF. DNA of the CDR3: TGTGCCAGCAGATCCAGCGGGGGCTCCTACAATGAGCAGTTCTTC.

This sequence joins TRBV5-4 and TRBJ1-2, with 7 bases matching TRBD1. The germline CDR1 and CDR2 sequences are SGHNT and YYREEE (reference sequence). J was trimmed by 5 bases and V by 4 bases; bases with no gene match: 8. This CDR3 has 14 amino acids. Here the CDR3 reads CASSQGQAAYGYTF. The DNA of the CDR3 is TGTGCCAGCAGCCAAGGACAGGCGGCGTATGGCTACACCTTC.